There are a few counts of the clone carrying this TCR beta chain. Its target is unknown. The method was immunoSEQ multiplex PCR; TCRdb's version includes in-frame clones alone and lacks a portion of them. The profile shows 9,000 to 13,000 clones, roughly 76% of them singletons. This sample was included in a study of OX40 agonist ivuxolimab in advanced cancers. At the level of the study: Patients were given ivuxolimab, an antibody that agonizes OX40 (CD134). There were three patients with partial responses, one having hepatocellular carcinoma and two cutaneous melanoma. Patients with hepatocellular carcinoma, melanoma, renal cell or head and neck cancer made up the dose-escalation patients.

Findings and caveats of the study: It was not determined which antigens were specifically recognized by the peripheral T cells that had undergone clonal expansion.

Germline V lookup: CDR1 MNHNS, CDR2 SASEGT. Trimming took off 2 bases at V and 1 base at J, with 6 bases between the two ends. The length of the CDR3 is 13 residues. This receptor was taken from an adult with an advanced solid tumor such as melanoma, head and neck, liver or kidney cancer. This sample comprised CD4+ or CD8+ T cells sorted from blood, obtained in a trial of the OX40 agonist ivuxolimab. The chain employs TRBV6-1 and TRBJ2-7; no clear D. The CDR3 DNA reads TGTGCCAGCAGTGAATGGCCATCCTACGAGCAGTACTTC. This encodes CASSEWPSYEQYF.